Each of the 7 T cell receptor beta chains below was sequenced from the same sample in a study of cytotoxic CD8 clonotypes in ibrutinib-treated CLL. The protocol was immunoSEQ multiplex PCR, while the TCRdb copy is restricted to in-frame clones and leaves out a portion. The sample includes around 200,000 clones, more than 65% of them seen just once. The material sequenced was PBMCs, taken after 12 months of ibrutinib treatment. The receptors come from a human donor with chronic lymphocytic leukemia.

The CDR3 spells CASTAGELEQYF. For the CDR3, the DNA is TGTGCCAGCACTGCGGGAGAACTTGAGCAGTACTTC. The V and J genes are TRBV28 and TRBJ2-7; 7 bases are shared with TRBD2. V shed 7 bases, J shed 7 bases, and the junction held 7 bases outside the gene matches. Germline V lookup: CDR1 MDHEN, CDR2 SYDVKM. The CDR3 length is 12 residues.

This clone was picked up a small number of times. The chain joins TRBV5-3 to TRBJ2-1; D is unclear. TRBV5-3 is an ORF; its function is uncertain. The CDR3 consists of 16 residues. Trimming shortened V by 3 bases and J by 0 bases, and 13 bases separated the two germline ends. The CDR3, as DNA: TGTGCCAGAAGCTCTAAGCGTATGAGCTCCTACAATGAGCAGTTCTTC. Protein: CARSSKRMSSYNEQFF.

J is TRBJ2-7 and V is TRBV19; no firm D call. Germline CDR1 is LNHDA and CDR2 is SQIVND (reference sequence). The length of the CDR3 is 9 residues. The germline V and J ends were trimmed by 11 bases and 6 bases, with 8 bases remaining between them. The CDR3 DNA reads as TGTGCCCCCCGGGCCGAGCAGTACTTC. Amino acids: CAPRAEQYF.

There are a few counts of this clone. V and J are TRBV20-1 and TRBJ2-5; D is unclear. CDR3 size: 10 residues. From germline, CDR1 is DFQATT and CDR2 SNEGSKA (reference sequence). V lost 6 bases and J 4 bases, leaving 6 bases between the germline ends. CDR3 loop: CSAYIETQYF. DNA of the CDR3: TGCAGTGCGTACATAGAGACCCAGTACTTC.

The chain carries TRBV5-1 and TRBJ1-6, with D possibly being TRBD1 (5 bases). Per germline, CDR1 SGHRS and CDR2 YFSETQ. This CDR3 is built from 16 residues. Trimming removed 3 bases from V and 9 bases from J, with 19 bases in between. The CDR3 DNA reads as TGCGCCAGCAGCTATGGGGGGGGTGTTCCGAGTTCACCCCTCCACTTT. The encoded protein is CASSYGGGVPSSPLHF. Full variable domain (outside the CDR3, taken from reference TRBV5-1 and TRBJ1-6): KAGVTQTPRYLIKTRGQQVTLSCSPISGHRSVSWYQQTPGQGLQFLFEYFSETQRNKGNFPGRFSGRQFSNSRSEMNVSTLELGDSALYLCASSYGGGVPSSPLHFGNGTRLTVT.

CDR3 in amino acids: CASNPNNQPQHF. The CDR3 nucleotides read TGTGCCAGCAACCCGAATAATCAGCCCCAGCATTTT. The chain joins TRBV2 to TRBJ1-5; D not resolved. CDR1 and CDR2 from the germline V gene are SNHLY and FYNNEI. V lost 7 bases, J lost 4 bases, and 8 bases lay in between. This CDR3 has 12 amino acids.

The CDR3, as DNA: TGCGCCAGCAGCAGAACCCGGGACAGACTCTACAATGAGCAGTTCTTC. This encodes CASSRTRDRLYNEQFF. The chain uses TRBV5-1 and TRBJ2-1, with 7 bases aligning to TRBD1. The trim removed 4 bases at V and 3 bases at J, leaving 10 bases unmatched. The CDR3 spans 16 residues. Germline V CDR1 and CDR2: SGHRS, YFSETQ.